This TCR beta chain derives from a study of shared clonotypes between healthy human individuals (dated by TCRdb to 2019 to 2021). At the level of the whole study: A couple of women and three men aged 18 to 49 years were included in the cohort. Leukapheresis yielded between about 0.94 and 10 billion PBMCs per donor. Different laboratories and diverse techniques were used to prepare libraries and sequence TCR repertoires, to increase sequencing depth and limit assay-specific biases. The study deeply sequenced blood TCR repertoires of about 5 healthy adults to estimate repertoire size and the extent of clonotype sharing between individuals. For each donor, CD4 naive and CD4 memory were each run on three plates, CD8 naive on two plates, and CD8 memory on one plate. Points the paper makes about the study in general: Sharing across several donors was observed for roughly 5% of naive CD4, 3% to 4% of naive CD8, over 2% of memory CD4, and around 0.4% of memory CD8 clonotypes. Pairwise subsampling indicated that sequencing depth was expected to affect the degree of clonotype sharing among donors. Rarefaction of sorted-subset datasets indicated incomplete sequencing despite the large sequencing depth. The small number of donors limited the genetic and exposure-history diversity represented. Only blood was sampled, and tissue TCR repertoires likely differ from those in blood. Higher generation probabilities were observed for clonotypes shared by all four sorted-subset donors than for non-shared clonotypes. Larger estimated clonotype richness was generally found for naive subsets than for memory subsets.

On this clone: Its target antigen remains unknown. No much larger clone is present one base from it, and per-base qualities are unavailable.

Using the deep immunoSEQ assay, TCR CDR3 regions were amplified from genomic DNA by multiplex PCR. Extracted genomic DNA from each cell subset was spread evenly across all wells of several immunoSEQ 96-well plates, with each plate serving as a replicate. For sorted subsets, 200 ng of genomic DNA, equivalent to 30,000 or so T cell genomes, went into each replicate PCR. Purified libraries were measured with a Qubit 3.0 fluorometer, size-checked on a Bioanalyzer 2100, and measured again with the KAPA Library Quantification kit. Every immunoSEQ 96-well plate was sequenced on a separate single-read 150-cycle Illumina NextSeq 550 flow cell. The original pipeline was this. Because only junctional sequences without quality scores were contained in the immunoSEQ output, filtering matching that applied to full-length reads could not be performed. Sequences were annotated with PyIR, a Python wrapper for IgBLAST v1.9, using IMGT germline references to assign V/J genes and CDR3. Any read was removed if the V/J assignment was weak (E-value above 1e-6), the CDR3 was missing, or the read contained stop codons, out-of-frame junctions, or ambiguous translated residues. V3J clonotypes were defined by identical inferred V gene, J gene, and CDR3 amino acid sequence. Percentage overlap between repertoires was calculated by dividing the number of shared unique clonotypes by the size of the smaller repertoire. Repertoire richness was assessed with RTK rarefaction, the Chao1 estimator, and Recon v2.1 estimates of unobserved clonotypes. Generation probabilities were computed with OLGA for all TCRbeta clonotypes obtained by the gDNA method from several donors. TCRdb provides this immuneACCESS table in a form limited to in-frame rearrangements. Some clones are lacking; in checked studies, under half of them reflect an unresolved V gene, and why the rest are absent is not known. V and J calls and clone size are given by that table; D and trimming were obtained from the DNA. The sample profile shows some 500,000 clones; 95% to 97% of them were found once. Together, the top ten hold around 0.066% of the sample.

Donors were healthy HIV-negative adults with no recently reported acute infections or vaccinations. Every donor was a Caucasian adult living in Nashville, Tennessee, USA. CD4+ T cells were enriched by magnetic negative selection, after which naive cells were positively selected on CD45RA and the negative fraction was taken as the memory subset. After blood collection by leukapheresis, PBMCs were isolated using Ficoll-Histopaque density gradient centrifugation and then cryopreserved in the vapor phase of liquid nitrogen. Analytical flow cytometry was used to check the purity and quantity of every magnetically sorted T cell population. Genomic DNA was isolated from each sorted fraction and quantified by UV absorbance on a Nanodrop 2000c. The sequence was collected from a woman aged 25 to 39 in good health. Sequenced: naive CD4+ T cells sorted from blood. The cell subset or site tag for this specimen amounts to: CD45RA+ positively selected.

The CDR3 protein sequence reads: CASSQTPAGEETQYF. The DNA sequence is given as TGTGCCAGCAGTCAAACCCCAGCGGGGGAAGAGACCCAGTACTTC. The chain uses TRBV5-5 and TRBJ2-5, and 8 junctional nucleotides match TRBD2. The germline V gene (reference sequence) yields SGHKS for CDR1 and YYEKEE for CDR2. V ends up 5 bases short and J 3 bases short, with an unmatched junction base count of 9. The CDR3 measures 15 amino acids from cysteine to phenylalanine. The retained sequence is limited to the CDR3, 45 bases, with the frame set at the first base.